The rows below give T cell receptor beta chains drawn from one sample of a study of blood T cell repertoires in COVID-19. Measured with immunoSEQ multiplex PCR; TCRdb has only the in-frame clones, and not every one. This table has around 370,000 clones, about 89% appearing once. The sequencing sample was made of peripheral blood. The receptors shown here come from a woman between 45 and 60 years old with COVID-19, enrolled during active disease. Both conserved end residues are part of each CDR3. Fields, in order: CDR3 length, D gene, J gene, V gene, clone size, CDR3 protein, CDR3 DNA. The D gene is left open where the match is weak. Rows give clone size only sometimes, using once, few, many, or a class for an expanded clone.

>15|-|TRBJ1-4|TRBV7-9|few
CASSFSGASHEKLFF
TGTGCCAGCAGCTTCTCAGGGGCGTCACATGAAAAACTGTTTTTT
>16|TRBD1|TRBJ2-1|TRBV14|once
CASRNSGQGKYNEQFF
TGTGCCAGCAGGAATTCGGGACAGGGAAAATACAATGAGCAGTTCTTC
>15|TRBD2|TRBJ2-7|TRBV11-2|-
CASSLRLAGAYEQYF
TGTGCCAGCAGCTTACGGCTAGCGGGAGCCTACGAGCAGTACTTC
>18|TRBD1|TRBJ2-2|TRBV23-1|-
CASSQTHSTGDGTGELFF
TGCGCCAGCAGCCAGACCCACTCGACAGGGGATGGTACCGGGGAGCTGTTTTTT
>12|-|TRBJ2-7|TRBV11-3|-
CASSLMAYEQYF
TGTGCCAGCAGCTTGATGGCTTACGAGCAGTACTTC
>15|TRBD2|TRBJ2-7|TRBV5-1|-
CASSRGGVSTYEQYF
TGCGCCAGCAGCCGGGGGGGAGTGAGCACCTACGAGCAGTACTTC
>15|-|TRBJ2-7|TRBV5-6|-
CASSLRGLYSYEQYF
TGTGCCAGCAGCTTAAGAGGGCTTTACTCCTACGAGCAGTACTTC
>12|-|TRBJ2-5|TRBV18|few
CASSSYQETQYF
TGTGCCAGCTCTTCGTACCAAGAGACCCAGTACTTC
>15|-|TRBJ2-7|TRBV14|-
CASSSLAGASYEQYF
TGTGCCAGCAGCTCCCTTGCGGGCGCGTCCTACGAGCAGTACTTC
>16|TRBD1|TRBJ2-7|TRBV7-6|-
CASSQTGQGFSYEQYF
TGTGCCAGCAGCCAAACGGGACAGGGATTCTCCTACGAGCAGTACTTC
>13|TRBD2|TRBJ2-5|TRBV10-2|-
CASRTSGRETQYF
TGCGCCAGCCGGACTAGCGGGAGAGAGACCCAGTACTTC
>15|-|TRBJ1-4|TRBV7-8|-
CASSSVAGAWEKLFF
TGTGCCAGCAGCTCCGTAGCAGGGGCGTGGGAAAAACTGTTTTTT
>16|TRBD2|TRBJ2-1|TRBV11-3|-
CASSGLLASSYNEQFF
TGTGCCAGCAGCGGCCTACTAGCGAGCTCCTACAATGAGCAGTTCTTC
>18|-|TRBJ2-1|TRBV27|-
CASSSRLSSVLYYNEQFF
TGTGCCAGCAGTTCCCGACTATCTAGCGTGCTCTACTACAATGAGCAGTTCTTC
>18|TRBD2|TRBJ2-2|TRBV5-1|-
CASSLGLAPPANTGELFF
TGCGCCAGCAGCTTGGGACTAGCGCCACCCGCCAACACCGGGGAGCTGTTTTTT
>13|-|TRBJ2-1|TRBV12-3/TRBV12-4|-
CASSLTSVNEQFF
TGTGCCAGCAGTCTAACGAGTGTCAATGAGCAGTTCTTC
>15|TRBD1|TRBJ2-1|TRBV24-1|-
CATSEAGTEYNEQFF
TGTGCCACCAGTGAAGCCGGGACAGAGTACAATGAGCAGTTCTTC
>20|-|TRBJ1-4|TRBV23-1|-
CASSQRDHDRSTEFNEKLFF
TGCGCCAGCAGTCAGCGGGACCACGACAGAAGCACCGAATTCAATGAAAAACTGTTTTTT
>17|TRBD2|TRBJ2-3|TRBV10-2|-
CASRSSGRYLSTDTQYF
TGCGCCAGCAGGAGTAGCGGGAGGTACCTAAGCACAGATACGCAGTATTTT
>19|-|TRBJ2-3|TRBV7-2|-
CASSLAPLLAVTSTDTQYF
TGTGCCAGCAGCTTAGCGCCTCTTCTAGCAGTAACTAGCACAGATACGCAGTATTTT
>13|-|TRBJ2-7|TRBV6-5|few
CASSYGEAFEQYF
TGTGCCAGCAGTTATGGGGAGGCCTTCGAGCAGTACTTC
>15|-|TRBJ1-2|TRBV6-2/TRBV6-3|once
CASSYSTGSPGGYTF
TGTGCCAGCAGTTACTCGACTGGCAGCCCGGGAGGCTACACCTTC
>15|TRBD2|TRBJ2-7|TRBV19|-
CASSIGGTRGYEQYF
TGTGCCAGTAGTATCGGAGGGACTAGAGGATACGAGCAGTACTTC
>14|TRBD1|TRBJ1-2|TRBV7-2|few
CASSIRDRGHGYTF
TGTGCCAGCAGCATCCGGGACAGGGGCCATGGCTACACCTTC
>12|-|TRBJ2-1|TRBV11-2|-
CASSLTRSEQFF
TGTGCCAGCAGCTTAACGAGGTCTGAGCAGTTCTTC
>18|TRBD2|TRBJ2-3|TRBV11-3|-
CASSTDRPGLAGGDTQYF
TGTGCCAGCAGCACGGACAGACCGGGACTAGCGGGCGGAGATACGCAGTATTTT
>11|-|TRBJ1-2|TRBV29-1|-
CSAGGVEGYTF
TGCAGCGCCGGGGGGGTAGAGGGCTACACCTTC
>14|-|TRBJ1-5|TRBV7-9|once
CASSDQQGRQPQHF
TGTGCCAGCAGCGACCAACAGGGACGTCAGCCCCAGCATTTT
>15|TRBD1|TRBJ1-2|TRBV27|-
CASSFYRGPVGGYTF
TGTGCCAGCAGTTTCTACAGGGGGCCTGTGGGTGGCTACACCTTC
>14|-|TRBJ1-1|TRBV3-1/TRBV3-2|-
CASSQSGAYTEAFF
TGTGCCAGCAGCCAATCAGGGGCTTACACTGAAGCTTTCTTT
>15|TRBD1|TRBJ1-3|TRBV25-1|-
CASSDRDRTKHTIYF
TGTGCCAGCAGTGACCGGGACAGAACGAAACACACCATATATTTT
>11|-|TRBJ2-7|TRBV3-1/TRBV3-2|-
CASRSTYEQYF
TGTGCCAGTCGGAGCACCTACGAGCAGTACTTC
>16|-|TRBJ2-6|TRBV27|once
CASSAATASGANVLTF
TGTGCCAGCAGCGCTGCGACAGCCTCTGGGGCCAACGTCCTGACTTTC
>17|TRBD2|TRBJ2-2|TRBV3-1/TRBV3-2|-
CASSPYPGGGYTGELFF
TGTGCCAGCAGCCCCTACCCCGGGGGGGGATACACCGGGGAGCTGTTTTTT
>15|TRBD1|TRBJ1-1|TRBV5-6|-
CASSSPRDRGPEAFF
TGTGCCAGCAGCTCGCCCCGGGACAGGGGTCCTGAAGCTTTCTTT
>13|TRBD1|TRBJ1-6|TRBV27|-
CASSLDRVTPLHF
TGTGCCAGCAGTCTTGACAGGGTGACACCCCTCCACTTT
>14|-|TRBJ1-1|TRBV4-1|-
CASSQERGGTEAFF
TGCGCCAGCAGCCAAGAAAGAGGGGGCACTGAAGCTTTCTTT
>15|TRBD2|TRBJ2-5|TRBV27|-
CASSWSSGRSETQYF
TGTGCCAGCAGTTGGTCCAGCGGGAGGAGTGAGACCCAGTACTTC
>13|-|TRBJ1-6|TRBV29-1|few
CSTLAGVNSPLHF
TGCAGCACCCTGGCAGGGGTTAATTCACCCCTCCACTTT
>14|-|TRBJ2-7|TRBV12-2|-
CASRPRGLSYEQYF
TGTGCAAGTCGCCCGCGGGGACTCTCCTACGAGCAGTACTTC
>17|TRBD1|TRBJ1-4|TRBV10-1|-
CASSESWDRGPGSKLFF
TGCGCCAGCAGTGAGTCGTGGGACAGGGGGCCCGGATCAAAACTGTTTTTT
>17|TRBD2|TRBJ2-7|TRBV5-1|-
CASSLAWLAGLSYEQYF
TGCGCCAGCAGCTTGGCCTGGCTAGCGGGTCTCTCCTACGAGCAGTACTTC
>13|-|TRBJ1-5|TRBV6-5|once
CATRRDSNQPQHF
TGTGCCACCCGACGGGATAGCAATCAGCCCCAGCATTTT
>15|TRBD2|TRBJ2-3|TRBV6-1|-
CASSELGAGELPQYF
TGTGCCAGCAGTGAATTGGGAGCGGGAGAATTACCGCAGTATTTT
>15|-|TRBJ1-1|TRBV27|-
CASSPPGSWNTEAFF
TGTGCCAGCAGTCCCCCAGGGTCGTGGAACACTGAAGCTTTCTTT
>14|-|TRBJ2-7|TRBV5-4|-
CASSLAPGAYEQYF
TGTGCCAGCAGCTTGGCTCCAGGGGCCTACGAGCAGTACTTC
>19|TRBD2|TRBJ2-1|TRBV3-1/TRBV3-2|-
CASSQDGRVAGGPYNEQFF
TGTGCCAGCAGCCAAGACGGCAGAGTAGCGGGAGGGCCTTACAATGAGCAGTTCTTC
>16|-|TRBJ2-3|TRBV19|-
CASSIGGVSFTDTQYF
TGTGCCAGTAGTATTGGAGGTGTCAGTTTCACAGATACGCAGTATTTT
>17|TRBD2|TRBJ2-3|TRBV19|-
CASSIVGDYSSTDTQYF
TGTGCCAGTAGTATAGTGGGGGACTACTCTAGCACAGATACGCAGTATTTT
>17|TRBD1|TRBJ1-3|TRBV25-1|-
CASSDHGTGGSGNTIYF
TGTGCCAGCAGTGACCACGGCACAGGGGGCTCGGGAAACACCATATATTTT
>15|TRBD2|TRBJ2-2|TRBV5-6|-
CASTPGTSTDEVLFF
TGTGCCAGCACTCCAGGGACTAGCACCGACGAAGTACTGTTTTTT
>15|-|TRBJ1-1|TRBV5-6|-
CASSLTSRANTEAFF
TGTGCCAGCAGCTTAACCTCCAGGGCCAACACTGAAGCTTTCTTT
>20|TRBD1|TRBJ2-2|TRBV5-1|few
CASSLVGIHGQVDNTGELFF
TGCGCCAGCAGCTTGGTGGGTATACACGGACAGGTAGACAACACCGGGGAGCTGTTTTTT
>18|TRBD1|TRBJ2-6|TRBV5-1|-
CASSLARSRGLGANVLTF
TGCGCCAGCAGCTTGGCCAGGAGCAGGGGGCTTGGGGCCAACGTCCTGACTTTC
>13|-|TRBJ2-1|TRBV11-1|-
CASSLVGPREQFF
TGTGCCAGCAGCTTAGTGGGCCCCCGGGAGCAGTTCTTC
>13|-|TRBJ2-5|TRBV6-2/TRBV6-3|-
CASRRERSGTQYF
TGTGCCAGCCGCCGGGAGCGCTCAGGGACCCAGTACTTC
>11|-|TRBJ1-5|TRBV6-2/TRBV6-3|-
CASSPVGPQHF
TGTGCCAGCAGCCCCGTCGGGCCCCAGCATTTT
>15|TRBD2|TRBJ2-1|TRBV6-5|-
CASRLGTSGYNEQFF
TGTGCCAGCAGGCTCGGGACTAGCGGTTACAATGAGCAGTTCTTC
>14|-|TRBJ2-2|TRBV7-3|-
CASSPHGGTGELFF
TGTGCCAGCAGCCCACACGGAGGCACCGGGGAGCTGTTTTTT